The rows below give T cell receptor beta chains drawn from one sample of a study of neoadjuvant anti-PD-1 for oral cavity cancer. Libraries were prepared by immunoSEQ multiplex PCR; TCRdb keeps only in-frame clonotypes and omits some of them. The sample contains about 15,000 clones, about 70% of which appear only once. The source was PBMCs, collected before nivolumab (anti-PD-1) treatment. These receptors were collected from a person aged 35-80 years with oral cavity squamous cell carcinoma. CDR3s include the opening cysteine and the closing phenylalanine or tryptophan. The D gene is left open where the match is weak. Only part of the rows carry a size: once, few, many, or a class if the clone is expanded.

clone_size: few; v_call: TRBV7-9; j_call: TRBJ2-7; d_call: TRBD2; cdr3_aa: CASSKTSGIGYEQYF; cdr3_nt: TGTGCCAGCAGCAAGACTAGCGGGATTGGGTACGAGCAGTACTTC
clone_size: -; v_call: TRBV4-1; j_call: TRBJ2-7; d_call: -; cdr3_aa: CASSQPGLSYEQYF; cdr3_nt: TGCGCCAGCAGCCAACCGGGACTCTCCTACGAGCAGTACTTC
clone_size: -; v_call: TRBV30; j_call: TRBJ2-4; d_call: -; cdr3_aa: CAWSVPGVQLAKNIQYF; cdr3_nt: TGTGCCTGGAGTGTTCCGGGAGTCCAACTAGCCAAAAACATTCAGTACTTC
clone_size: -; v_call: TRBV2; j_call: TRBJ2-5; d_call: -; cdr3_aa: CASSEAQTQYF; cdr3_nt: TGTGCCAGCAGTGAAGCTCAGACCCAGTACTTC
clone_size: few; v_call: TRBV5-1; j_call: TRBJ1-4; d_call: TRBD1; cdr3_aa: CASSLEGGVGEKLFF; cdr3_nt: TGCGCCAGCAGCTTGGAAGGGGGCGTCGGTGAAAAACTGTTTTTT
clone_size: -; v_call: TRBV9; j_call: TRBJ1-6; d_call: -; cdr3_aa: CASSDGGASPLHF; cdr3_nt: TGTGCCAGCAGCGACGGGGGCGCTTCACCCCTCCACTTT
clone_size: -; v_call: TRBV6-1; j_call: TRBJ2-7; d_call: -; cdr3_aa: CASSEPTPWGQYF; cdr3_nt: TGTGCCAGCAGTGAGCCGACTCCCTGGGGGCAGTACTTC
clone_size: few; v_call: TRBV6-5; j_call: TRBJ2-1; d_call: TRBD2; cdr3_aa: CASSRTGTSVGEQFF; cdr3_nt: TGTGCCAGCAGTAGAACCGGGACTAGCGTTGGTGAGCAGTTCTTC
clone_size: -; v_call: TRBV27; j_call: TRBJ2-7; d_call: TRBD2; cdr3_aa: CASSPPSGTYEQYF; cdr3_nt: TGTGCCAGCAGTCCTCCTAGCGGTACCTACGAGCAGTACTTC
clone_size: few; v_call: TRBV5-1; j_call: TRBJ2-7; d_call: TRBD2; cdr3_aa: CASKEVGGPFYEQYF; cdr3_nt: TGCGCCAGCAAGGAGGTGGGAGGGCCTTTCTACGAGCAGTACTTC
clone_size: -; v_call: TRBV7-9; j_call: TRBJ1-1; d_call: -; cdr3_aa: CASSLARGGGEAFF; cdr3_nt: TGTGCCAGCAGCTTAGCCCGAGGGGGAGGTGAAGCTTTCTTT
clone_size: -; v_call: TRBV6-1; j_call: TRBJ1-2; d_call: -; cdr3_aa: CASQPFFYGYTF; cdr3_nt: TGTGCCAGCCAACCGTTCTTCTATGGCTACACCTTC
clone_size: -; v_call: TRBV7-3; j_call: TRBJ2-6; d_call: -; cdr3_aa: CASSLQSSSGANVLTF; cdr3_nt: TGTGCCAGCAGCCTTCAATCATCCTCTGGGGCCAACGTCCTGACTTTC
clone_size: few; v_call: TRBV9; j_call: TRBJ1-5; d_call: -; cdr3_aa: CASSVGRANQPQHF; cdr3_nt: TGTGCCAGCAGCGTCGGCAGGGCGAATCAGCCCCAGCATTTT
clone_size: -; v_call: TRBV27; j_call: TRBJ2-3; d_call: -; cdr3_aa: CASTRLMGDQKYF; cdr3_nt: TGTGCCAGCACTCGCCTCATGGGGGACCAGAAGTATTTT
clone_size: -; v_call: TRBV2; j_call: TRBJ1-1; d_call: -; cdr3_aa: CASRNQGLTEAFF; cdr3_nt: TGTGCCAGCAGGAATCAGGGGCTCACTGAAGCTTTCTTT
clone_size: -; v_call: TRBV28; j_call: TRBJ2-7; d_call: -; cdr3_aa: CASSLYRPPYEQYF; cdr3_nt: TGTGCCAGCAGTTTATACAGGCCCCCCTACGAGCAGTACTTC
clone_size: -; v_call: TRBV27; j_call: TRBJ1-5; d_call: -; cdr3_aa: CASSLRGNSNQPQHF; cdr3_nt: TGTGCCAGCAGTTTAAGGGGTAATAGCAATCAGCCCCAGCATTTT
clone_size: -; v_call: TRBV4-2; j_call: TRBJ1-3; d_call: TRBD1; cdr3_aa: CASKKQGEGNTIYF; cdr3_nt: TGTGCCAGCAAGAAACAGGGGGAAGGAAACACCATATATTTT
clone_size: once; v_call: TRBV30; j_call: TRBJ1-6; d_call: -; cdr3_aa: CAWSVPGTSYNSPLHF; cdr3_nt: TGTGCCTGGAGTGTACCCGGGACTTCTTATAATTCACCCCTCCACTTT
clone_size: -; v_call: TRBV7-8; j_call: TRBJ1-2; d_call: TRBD1; cdr3_aa: CASSATGGAGYGYTF; cdr3_nt: TGTGCCAGCAGCGCCACAGGGGGCGCGGGCTATGGCTACACCTTC
clone_size: few; v_call: TRBV30; j_call: TRBJ1-1; d_call: -; cdr3_aa: CAWSDQGRTEAFF; cdr3_nt: TGTGCCTGGAGTGACCAGGGGAGGACTGAAGCTTTCTTT
clone_size: -; v_call: TRBV6-6; j_call: TRBJ2-7; d_call: TRBD1; cdr3_aa: CASSYGQGASSYF; cdr3_nt: TGTGCCAGCAGTTACGGACAGGGGGCCTCTAGCTACTTC
clone_size: -; v_call: TRBV5-4; j_call: TRBJ2-2; d_call: TRBD1; cdr3_aa: CASSTDRDRVNGELFF; cdr3_nt: TGTGCCAGCAGCACAGACCGGGACAGGGTTAACGGGGAGCTGTTTTTT
clone_size: -; v_call: TRBV7-9; j_call: TRBJ1-2; d_call: -; cdr3_aa: CASSPRRVKDYGYTF; cdr3_nt: TGTGCCAGCAGCCCTCGTAGGGTAAAAGACTATGGCTACACCTTC
clone_size: few; v_call: TRBV7-9; j_call: TRBJ2-5; d_call: -; cdr3_aa: CASSSSAAGRETQYF; cdr3_nt: TGTGCCAGCAGCTCCTCGGCGGCCGGGAGAGAGACCCAGTACTTC
clone_size: few; v_call: TRBV6-1; j_call: TRBJ1-1; d_call: -; cdr3_aa: CASISLTWDAFF; cdr3_nt: TGTGCCAGCATTAGTCTCACCTGGGATGCTTTCTTT